This TCR beta chain was retrieved from a study of beta chain features in type 1 diabetes. Looking at the study overall: Across all samples, 100 million to 130 million sorted cells were examined.

A remark on this clone: What it recognizes is unknown.

The study's findings and limits: Sampled from patients, naive, central memory and Treg TCRB repertoires appeared more similar than those sampled from healthy donors. There was a moderate but significant shortening of TCRB CDR3s in all four CD4+ subsets of Type 1 diabetes patients.

The CDR3 spans 14 residues. The germline gives CDR1 SGHVS, CDR2 FQNEAQ. After removal of 4 bases from V and 6 bases from J, the junction contained 7 bases not matched to a gene. The isolated RNA, all of it, was reverse transcribed, so expressed TCRB transcripts were what got sequenced. Clones were sequenced by immunoSEQ multiplex PCR, and TCRdb holds only the in-frame ones, with some missing. The sample shows around 160,000 clones, almost 65% of them seen only once. The chain carries TRBV7-8 and TRBJ2-5, with 8 bases that match TRBD1. The sample consisted of naive CD4+ T cells from blood. The origin of this receptor is a man aged 25 to 40 with type 1 diabetes. CDR3 bases: TGTGCCAGCAGCTCCGGACAGGGATTACAGACCCAGTACTTC. Translated, it gives CASSSGQGLQTQYF.